The 30 T cell receptor beta chains below come from one sample, sequenced in a study of T cell changes during pregnancy in multiple sclerosis. The method was immunoSEQ multiplex PCR; TCRdb's version includes in-frame clones alone and lacks a portion of them. This table has about 17,000 clones, more than 75% appearing once. The specimen comprised CD8+ T cells from peripheral blood mononuclear cells, sampled after pregnancy. These receptors all come from a female donor with multiple sclerosis, enrolled in a pregnancy study.

This clone qualifies as large (0.1 to 1%). The J gene is TRBJ1-4, the V gene TRBV7-9; tentative D call: TRBD1 (6 bases). The CDR3 runs to 13 residues. Germline V gene sequence: CDR1 SEHNR, CDR2 FQNEAQ (reference sequence). V lost 10 bases and J 5 bases, leaving 14 bases between the germline ends. The CDR3 sequence is CATQGTMNEKLFF. DNA of the CDR3: TGTGCCACCCAGGGGACGATGAATGAAAAACTGTTTTTT.

The chain is built from TRBV27 and TRBJ1-4; weak D call: TRBD1 (5 bases). The CDR3 contains 12 residues. Germline V CDR1 and CDR2: MNHEY, SMNVEV (reference sequence). The V and J ends lost 4 bases and 8 bases respectively, with 8 bases between them. CDR3 nucleotides: TGTGCCAGCAGTTCTCAGGGCGAAAAACTGTTTTTT. This codes for CASSSQGEKLFF.

This sequence joins TRBV6-5 and TRBJ1-2; TRBD1 agrees at 8 bases. Germline values: CDR1 MNHEY, CDR2 SVGAGI. V trimming: 4 bases; J trimming: 6 bases; junction bases outside the gene matches: 13. This CDR3 contains 16 residues. The CDR3 DNA is TGTGCCAGCAGTTCGTTTCGTGAGACAGGGGTAGATGGCTACACCTTC. It specifies CASSSFRETGVDGYTF.

The sample holds one count of this clone. V is TRBV7-9 and J is TRBJ2-5, with D possibly being TRBD1 (6 bases). CDR3 size: 14 residues. The germline V and J ends were trimmed by 5 bases and 2 bases, with 12 bases remaining between them. In germline, CDR1 is SEHNR, CDR2 FQNEAQ (reference sequence). CDR3 DNA sequence: TGTGCCAGCAGCGCCTCAGGGGTGCAAGAGACCCAGTACTTC. Translation: CASSASGVQETQYF.

The chain combines TRBV28 with TRBJ1-6, with TRBD1 matching over 10 bases. The germline V gene has CDR1 MDHEN and CDR2 SYDVKM. The CDR3 extends over 18 amino acids. V trimming: 6 bases; J trimming: 8 bases; junction bases outside the gene matches: 16. CDR3: CASSQDDRGLGQDSPLHF. The CDR3 DNA reads as TGTGCCAGCAGCCAGGATGACAGGGGGCTTGGTCAGGATTCACCCCTCCACTTT.

The chain joins TRBV7-3 to TRBJ2-3; 7 bases are a match to TRBD2. The CDR3 loop spans 15 amino acids. Germline values: CDR1 SGHTA, CDR2 FQGTGA. V lost 5 bases, J lost 6 bases, and 11 bases stayed unmatched. The CDR3 loop reads CASSPWTSSMDTQYF. DNA for the CDR3: TGTGCCAGCAGCCCTTGGACTAGTTCAATGGATACGCAGTATTTT.

This clone was recorded a few times. CDR3 sequence (DNA): TGTGCCGTCCAGGAGGAAGGACATTCACCCCTCCACTTT. It is translated as CAVQEEGHSPLHF. The gene calls are TRBV6-1 and TRBJ1-6; D is ambiguous. CDR1 is MNHNS and CDR2 is SASEGT in the germline V gene. There are 13 residues in the CDR3. The V end was cut by 11 bases, the J end by 8 bases, with 16 bases between.

Judged by abundance, this clone is medium-sized. Additional DNA sequences in this sample encode the identical CDR3. This rearrangement joins TRBV27 to TRBJ1-1; D might be TRBD1 (5 bases). Germline CDR1 reads MNHEY; CDR2 reads SMNVEV (reference sequence). Trimming removed 6 bases at V and 4 bases at J, with 12 bases between. The CDR3 loop spans 13 amino acids. The CDR3 DNA reads TGTGCCAGCAGCTGGGGCAGAGGCACTGAAGCTTTCTTT. The encoded protein is CASSWGRGTEAFF.

The chain combines TRBV7-9 with TRBJ1-1; possibly TRBD1 for D (5 bases). The CDR3 has 14 residues. The V gene's germline CDR1 is SEHNR and CDR2 FQNEAQ (reference sequence). Trimming pared 5 bases from V and 4 bases from J, leaving 14 bases between. The CDR3 DNA is TGTGCCAGCAGCCGATCAGGGTCTCCCACTGAAGCTTTCTTT. It codes for CASSRSGSPTEAFF. Combining the CDR3 with reference TRBV7-9 and TRBJ1-1 gives the whole variable domain DTGVSQNPRHKITKRGQNVTFRCDPISEHNRLYWYRQTLGQGPEFLTYFQNEAQLEKSRLLSDRFSAERPKGSFSTLEIQRTEQGDSAMYLCASSRSGSPTEAFFGQGTRLTVV.

V gene TRBV10-2 combines with J gene TRBJ1-1; D not certain. V was pared by 6 bases and J by 4 bases, with 9 bases between. This CDR3 comprises 12 residues. Germline assignment: CDR1 WSHSY and CDR2 SAAADI. The CDR3 here is CASRAVVTEAFF. In DNA form, the CDR3 reads TGCGCCAGCAGAGCCGTCGTCACTGAAGCTTTCTTT.

V usage is TRBV6-1 and J usage is TRBJ2-7; D gene uncertain. The CDR3 contains 14 residues. V lost 4 bases and J lost 0, with 10 bases in between. CDR1 is MNHNS and CDR2 is SASEGT in the germline V gene. DNA of the CDR3: TGTGCCAGCAGTGCAAGAGGAATCTCCTACGAGCAGTACTTC. As protein: CASSARGISYEQYF.

The chain employs TRBV7-3 and TRBJ2-2, with 9 bases aligning to TRBD1. In germline, CDR1 is SGHTA, CDR2 FQGTGA. The CDR3 is made up of 15 amino acids. With V trimmed by 3 bases and J by 7 bases, 6 bases remained unmatched. The CDR3 protein is CASSFSGTGLGELFF. The CDR3, as DNA: TGTGCCAGCAGCTTCTCCGGGACAGGGCTCGGGGAGCTGTTTTTT. Together with reference TRBV7-3 and TRBJ2-2, the CDR3 gives the full variable domain: GAGVSQTPSNKVTEKGKYVELRCDPISGHTALYWYRQSLGQGPEFLIYFQGTGAADDSGLPNDRFFAVRPEGSVSTLKIQRTERGDSAVYLCASSFSGTGLGELFFGEGSRLTVL.

V and J are TRBV9 and TRBJ1-3, with D tentatively TRBD1 (6 bases). V dropped 2 bases and J dropped 1 base, with 13 bases sitting between them. The CDR3 runs 16 residues. From germline, CDR1 is SGDLS and CDR2 YYNGEE. In nucleotides, the CDR3 is TGTGCCAGCAGCGTCTCACCAGGGGATTCTGGAAACACCATATATTTT. It is translated as CASSVSPGDSGNTIYF.

In its sample, this clone is medium-sized. This chain uses TRBV4-1 with TRBJ1-2; D is possibly TRBD1 (6 bases). This CDR3 is built from 17 residues. Between the trimmed V and J ends, which lost 3 bases and 2 bases, there was a span of 19 bases. The V gene's germline CDR1 is MGHRA and CDR2 YSYEKL. DNA of the CDR3: TGCGCCAGCAGCCACGAACCCGGGACATCTATCAACTATGGCTACACCTTC. Its translation: CASSHEPGTSINYGYTF.

This clone has only one observation. The chain couples TRBV28 to TRBJ1-5; 7 bases agree with TRBD1. CDR3 size: 16 residues. Germline V gene data show CDR1 as MDHEN and CDR2 as SYDVKM. With V trimmed by 6 bases and J by 4 bases, 12 bases remained unmatched. The CDR3: CASSRDRSLQNQPQHF. In nucleotides, the CDR3 is TGTGCCAGCAGCCGGGACAGATCTCTCCAAAATCAGCCCCAGCATTTT.

V usage is TRBV11-2 and J usage is TRBJ2-5, with D possibly matching TRBD2 (6 bases). The V end was cut by 3 bases, the J end by 9 bases, with 8 bases between. This CDR3 comprises 11 residues. The germline CDR1 and CDR2 sequences are SGHAT and FQNNGV. CDR3: CASSLAGPQYF. CDR3 nucleotides: TGTGCCAGCAGCTTGGCGGGGCCCCAGTACTTC.

The gene calls are TRBV13 and TRBJ1-2; possibly TRBD1 for D (6 bases). With 5 bases removed from V and 0 bases from J, the gap between germline ends came to 10 bases. The germline V gene has CDR1 PRHDT and CDR2 FYEKMQ (reference sequence). The CDR3 spans 14 residues. Here the CDR3 DNA reads TGTGCCAGCAGCCAGGGGTTAGCTAACTATGGCTACACCTTC. Translated: CASSQGLANYGYTF.

The genes are TRBV9 and TRBJ2-5, with 9 positions matching TRBD1. From germline, CDR1 is SGDLS and CDR2 YYNGEE. The CDR3 has 17 amino acids. With 0 bases clipped from V and 0 bases from J, the junction kept 6 bases outside the gene matches. DNA for the CDR3: TGTGCCAGCAGCGTAGCTCCGGACAGGGGTGACCAAGAGACCCAGTACTTC. It codes for CASSVAPDRGDQETQYF.

The chain combines TRBV13 with TRBJ2-2; D remains ambiguous. The CDR3 sequence is 16 residues long. Germline V gene data show CDR1 as PRHDT and CDR2 as FYEKMQ (reference sequence). Trimming removed 0 bases from V and 0 bases from J, with 8 bases in between. The CDR3 DNA reads as TGTGCCAGCAGCTTAGGCCTTCCCGCGAACACCGGGGAGCTGTTTTTT. Its protein is CASSLGLPANTGELFF.

The chain combines TRBV7-2 with TRBJ2-1, with D possibly being TRBD2 (7 bases). Germline CDR1 is SGHTA and CDR2 is FQGNSA. Trimming took 0 bases from V and 7 from J, leaving 16 bases between them. The CDR3 is 16 amino acids. CDR3 sequence: CASSLAFGGGRNEQFF. The CDR3 nucleotides are TGTGCCAGCAGCTTAGCCTTTGGGGGGGGGCGGAATGAGCAGTTCTTC.

This clone was recorded a few times. This chain joins TRBV6-1 and TRBJ2-3; 9 positions match TRBD2. Per germline, CDR1 MNHNS and CDR2 SASEGT. The CDR3 has 15 amino acids. V trimming: 2 bases; J trimming: 4 bases; junction bases outside the gene matches: 4. In DNA form, the CDR3 reads TGTGCCAGCAGTGAATTGCGGGGGGGTCCAGATACGCAGTATTTT. Its translation is CASSELRGGPDTQYF.

This clone was recorded a few times. The V gene is TRBV7-9, the J gene TRBJ2-3, with 8 nucleotides matching TRBD2. With V trimmed by 5 bases and J by 5 bases, 6 bases remained unmatched. The V gene's germline CDR1 is SEHNR and CDR2 FQNEAQ (reference sequence). CDR3 length: 14 amino acids. The CDR3 region has the DNA TGTGCCAGCAGCGACGGGGGGGGCAGAGATACGCAGTATTTT. Protein sequence: CASSDGGGRDTQYF.

The V call is TRBV10-3, the J call TRBJ2-1, with D perhaps TRBD2 (7 bases). Per the germline V gene, CDR1 is ENHRY and CDR2 is SYGVKD. CDR3 length equals 14 residues. Trimming cost V 5 bases and J 9 bases, with 17 bases left between them. CDR3 nucleotide sequence: TGTGCCATCAGTCCTATGGGGGGGGCTTTTGAGCAGTTCTTC. It translates to CAISPMGGAFEQFF.

This chain links TRBV4-3 with TRBJ2-2, with 11 bases fitting TRBD2. From germline, CDR1 is LGHNA and CDR2 YSLEER. This CDR3 contains 17 residues. Losses at the gene ends were 3 bases for V and 1 base for J; bases not matched to a gene: 4. CDR3 in amino acids: CASSHSGGDLNTGELFF. Written as DNA, the CDR3 is TGCGCCAGCAGCCATAGCGGGGGGGACCTGAACACCGGGGAGCTGTTTTTT.

This clone was found once. The chain recombines TRBV11-2 with TRBJ1-1; TRBD1 might be the D (5 bases). The germline V and J ends were trimmed by 1 base and 10 bases, with 16 bases remaining between them. This CDR3 has 14 residues. Germline values: CDR1 SGHAT, CDR2 FQNNGV. The CDR3 sequence: CASSLVQVLDPAFF. For the CDR3, the DNA is TGTGCCAGCAGCTTAGTACAGGTTCTCGACCCAGCTTTCTTT.

The V gene is TRBV5-4, the J gene TRBJ2-3, with D possibly TRBD2 on 6 matching bases. This CDR3 is 15 amino acids long. CDR1 SGHNT and CDR2 YYREEE come from the germline V gene (reference sequence). Trimming removed 0 bases at V and 3 bases at J, with 11 bases between. CDR3 protein: CASSLGGELTDTQYF. Here the CDR3 DNA reads TGTGCCAGCAGCTTGGGGGGGGAACTAACAGATACGCAGTATTTT.

This clone was recorded once. The chain combines TRBV2 with TRBJ2-3; the match to TRBD1 covers 9 bases. The germline CDR1 and CDR2 sequences are SNHLY and FYNNEI. There are 15 residues in the CDR3. The V segment lost 8 bases and the J segment 0 bases; nucleotides outside the gene matches: 6. CDR3 in DNA: TGTGCCAGCGATTTCGGGACAGGGAGCACAGATACGCAGTATTTT. It is translated as CASDFGTGSTDTQYF.

The chain joins TRBV28 to TRBJ1-1, with D unresolved. This CDR3 contains 12 residues. V lost 6 bases, J lost 1 base, and 6 bases lay in between. Germline V gives CDR1 MDHEN, CDR2 SYDVKM. The CDR3 loop reads CASRRGNTEAFF. The CDR3 DNA is TGTGCCAGCAGAAGAGGGAACACTGAAGCTTTCTTT. Full variable domain (rest looked up from reference TRBV28 and TRBJ1-1): DVKVTQSSRYLVKRTGEKVFLECVQDMDHENMFWYRQDPGLGLRLIYFSYDVKMKEKGDIPEGYSVSREKKERFSLILESASTNQTSMYLCASRRGNTEAFFGQGTRLTVV.

The chain couples TRBV13 to TRBJ1-1; D possibly corresponds to TRBD1 (5 bases). Germline CDR1 is PRHDT and CDR2 is FYEKMQ (reference sequence). V lost 0 bases to trimming and J lost 3 bases, with 5 bases between them. There are 13 residues in the CDR3. The CDR3 DNA reads TGTGCCAGCAGCTTAGGCAGGGACACTGAAGCTTTCTTT. Translating gives CASSLGRDTEAFF.

The chain joins TRBV28 to TRBJ2-7, with 16 nucleotides matching TRBD2. From germline, CDR1 is MDHEN and CDR2 SYDVKM. Germline trimming cut 0 bases from V and 7 bases from J; bases unmatched to any gene: 6. The CDR3 is 17 amino acids. The CDR3 sequence is CASSLWGTSGRAGEQYF. CDR3 sequence (DNA): TGTGCCAGCAGTTTATGGGGGACTAGCGGGAGGGCCGGTGAGCAGTACTTC.